This T cell receptor beta chain was sequenced for a study of T cells in Graves' hyperthyroidism and ophthalmopathy. The CDR3 totals 15 residues. The V gene lost 6 bases and the J gene lost 2 bases, with 16 bases spanning the gap. Germline CDR1 and CDR2: MNHEY and SVGAGI. Template material for amplifying TCR beta CDR3 regions consisted of RNA transcripts. Carried out on the TCR CDR3, a first-round RT-PCR used the HTBI primer set. TCRdb analysed the multiplex PCR reads with MiXCR anew, one entry per CDR3 protein. The sample has roughly 710,000 distinct CDR3 sequences, around a third seen once; the top ten hold roughly 30%. Hyperthyroidism of Graves' type that showed no ophthalmopathy progression within 18 months was stable. Uncontrolled infection, other autoimmune disease, pregnancy and lactation each barred patients from inclusion.

The receptor comes from a woman aged 40 to 50 with Graves' hyperthyroidism. The chain links TRBV6-5 to TRBJ1-1, with TRBD1 as a possible D gene (6 bases). Material: blood. CDR3 loop: CASSRSQQGNTEAFF. The DNA for the CDR3 is TGTGCCAGCAGCCGTAGCCAACAGGGAAACACTGAAGCTTTCTTT.